The present TCR beta chain was sequenced within a study of blood T cell repertoires in COVID-19. On the study more broadly: There were acute and convalescent COVID-19 samples, and they came from the United States, Italy and Spain. From T cells, B-cell-depleted T cells, or PBMCs came the material, which was cDNA or gDNA.

Original processing methods: Quantification of nucleated cells was approximated via reference gene primer amplification. Produced via immunoSEQ multiplex PCR; TCRdb's table is partial and in-frame only. D and trimming come from the DNA, and the V and J calls and clone size come from that table. This sample has about 120,000 clones, with about 88% found just once. The CDR3 loop spans 15 amino acids. V trimming: 7 bases; J trimming: 0 bases; junction bases outside the gene matches: 6. Germline V CDR1 and CDR2: LNHDA, SQIVND (reference sequence). This clone was observed once. The receptor's source is a middle-aged man with active COVID-19. The sample comprised peripheral blood. The chain uses TRBV19 and TRBJ2-1, with TRBD2 matching 7 bases. The CDR3 spells CASKAGDGSYNEQFF. The CDR3 DNA reads TGTGCCAGTAAGGCGGGAGACGGCTCCTACAATGAGCAGTTCTTC.